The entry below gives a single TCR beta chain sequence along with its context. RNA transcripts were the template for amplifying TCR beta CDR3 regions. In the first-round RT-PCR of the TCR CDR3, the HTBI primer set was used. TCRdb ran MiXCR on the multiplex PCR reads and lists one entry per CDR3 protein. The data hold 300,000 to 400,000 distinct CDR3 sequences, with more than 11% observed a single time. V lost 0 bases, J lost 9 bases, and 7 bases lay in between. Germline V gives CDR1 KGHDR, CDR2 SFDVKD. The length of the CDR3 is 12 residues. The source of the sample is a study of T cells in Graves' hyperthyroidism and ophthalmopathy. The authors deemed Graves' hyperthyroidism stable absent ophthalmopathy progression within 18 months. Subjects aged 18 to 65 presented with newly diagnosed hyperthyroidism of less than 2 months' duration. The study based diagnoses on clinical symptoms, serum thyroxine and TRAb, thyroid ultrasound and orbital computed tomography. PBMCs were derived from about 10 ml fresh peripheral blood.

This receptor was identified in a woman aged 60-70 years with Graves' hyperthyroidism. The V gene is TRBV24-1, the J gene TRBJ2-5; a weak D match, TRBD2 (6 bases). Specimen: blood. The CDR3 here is CATSDLTGAQYF. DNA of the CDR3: TGTGCCACCAGTGATTTGACGGGGGCCCAGTACTTC.